This T cell receptor beta chain was documented in a study of blood T cell repertoires in COVID-19. Study-wide background: There were acute and convalescent COVID-19 samples, and they came from the United States, Italy and Spain. Nucleic acid was either cDNA or gDNA, and it came from T cells, B-cell-depleted T cells, or PBMCs.

This CDR3 is 15 amino acids long. Germline assignment: CDR1 SEHNR and CDR2 FQNEAQ (reference sequence). V dropped 4 bases and J dropped 1; count of bases not matched to a gene: 6. Authors' analysis steps: Estimates of nucleated cell counts were drawn from the amplification of reference gene primers. Sequencing used immunoSEQ multiplex PCR; TCRdb keeps in-frame clones, though not all of them. Clone size and V and J calls were adopted from that table, with D and trimming inferred from the DNA. In the table there are 70,000 to 100,000 clones, 88% of which are singletons. The sequenced sample consisted of peripheral blood. The receptor was derived from a woman in her sixties or seventies with acute or convalescent COVID-19. The chain links TRBV7-9 to TRBJ1-1; 7 nucleotides agree with TRBD1. The CDR3 bases are TGTGCCAGCAGCTATTGGGACAGAACGAACACTGAAGCTTTCTTT. It translates to CASSYWDRTNTEAFF.